This T cell receptor beta chain derives from a study of cytomegalovirus exposure and HLA in healthy donors. Comment on this clone: The antigen remains unidentified.

General study results and limits: The only immune exposure information that was available was CMV serostatus. Researchers reported in a later analysis that common viral pathogens appeared linked to several top clusters. In an earlier analysis, most TCR beta V segments were productive about 87% or about 30% of the time.

The PCR had 60 Vbeta and 13 Jbeta primers. TCRdb keeps only in-frame clones here, not all; method: immunoSEQ multiplex PCR. The repertoire holds about 190,000 clones, with over 65% as singletons. The V gene's germline CDR1 is MNHEY and CDR2 SVGAGI. The CDR3 consists of 15 residues. V lost 2 bases, J lost 7 bases, and 17 bases lay in between. This rearrangement joins TRBV6-5 to TRBJ1-1; D ambiguous. The sample consisted of PBMCs. The clonotype was recovered from a man in his forties or fifties in good health and CMV-seropositive. CDR3 sequence (DNA): TGTGCCAGCAGTTACGGTCCCTCGGACTTGAGTGAAGCTTTCTTT. It yields the protein CASSYGPSDLSEAFF.